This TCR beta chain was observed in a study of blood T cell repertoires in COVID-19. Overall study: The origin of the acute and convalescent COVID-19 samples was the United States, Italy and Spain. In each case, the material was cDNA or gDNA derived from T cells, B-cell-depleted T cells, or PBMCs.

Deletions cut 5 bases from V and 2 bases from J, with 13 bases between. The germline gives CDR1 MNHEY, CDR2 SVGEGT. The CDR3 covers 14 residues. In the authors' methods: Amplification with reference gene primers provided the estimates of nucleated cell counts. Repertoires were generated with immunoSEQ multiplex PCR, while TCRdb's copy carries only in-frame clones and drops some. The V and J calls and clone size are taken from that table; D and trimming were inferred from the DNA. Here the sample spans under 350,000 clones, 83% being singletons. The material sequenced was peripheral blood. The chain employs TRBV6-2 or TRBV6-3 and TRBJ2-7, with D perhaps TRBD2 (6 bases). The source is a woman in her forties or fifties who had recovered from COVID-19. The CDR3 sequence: CASSGLKVTYEQYF. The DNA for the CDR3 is TGTGCCAGCAGTGGACTAAAGGTGACCTACGAGCAGTACTTC.